This paragraph reports one T cell receptor (beta chain). The CDR3 has 15 amino acids. Germline CDR1 is LNHDA and CDR2 is SQIVND (reference sequence). The V and J ends lost 4 bases and 10 bases respectively, with 22 bases between them. Replicate PCRs from sorted subsets contained around 200 ng DNA, which is 30,000 to 35,000 T cell genomes. The authors' processing: In the immunoSEQ data, sequences were junction-only and lacked quality scores, so filtering differed. Repertoires were generated with immunoSEQ multiplex PCR, while TCRdb's copy carries only in-frame clones and drops some. That table is the source of V, J and clone size, and D and trimming were worked out from the DNA. Among approximately 720,000 clones, 72% were seen once, and the ten largest hold under 2%. The sample originates from a study of shared clonotypes between healthy human individuals. As for the study in general: For every donor, three CD4 naive, three CD4 memory, two CD8 naive and one CD8 memory plates were used.

The source of this sequence is a woman aged 25 to 39 in good health. This chain uses TRBV19 with TRBJ1-1; D gene ambiguous. The sequenced sample was memory CD4+ T cells sorted from blood. Indicated subset: CD45RA-negative fraction. DNA for the CDR3: TGTGCCAGTAGTACCCGCAATCAATACCCTTCAGGAGCTTTCTTT. This gives the protein CASSTRNQYPSGAFF.